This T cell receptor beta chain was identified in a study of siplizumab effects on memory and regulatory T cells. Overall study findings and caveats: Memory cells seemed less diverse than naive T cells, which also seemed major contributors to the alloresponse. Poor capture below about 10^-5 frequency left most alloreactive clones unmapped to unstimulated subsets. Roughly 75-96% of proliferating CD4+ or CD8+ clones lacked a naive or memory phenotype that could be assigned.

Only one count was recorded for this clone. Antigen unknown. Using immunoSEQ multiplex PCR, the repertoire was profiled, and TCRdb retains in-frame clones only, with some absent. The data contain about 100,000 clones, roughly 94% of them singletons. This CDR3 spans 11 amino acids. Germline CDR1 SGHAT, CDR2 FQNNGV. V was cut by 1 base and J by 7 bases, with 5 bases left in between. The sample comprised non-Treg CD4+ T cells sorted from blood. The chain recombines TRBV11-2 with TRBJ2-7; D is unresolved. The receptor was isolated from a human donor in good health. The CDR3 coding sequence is TGTGCCAGCAGCTTAGGGCGAGAGCAGTACTTC. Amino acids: CASSLGREQYF.